The clone carrying this T cell receptor beta chain was observed a few times. Its antigen is not known. The sample belongs to a study of blood T cells in healthy people across ages. Next came a second PCR, run for about 6 to 12 cycles, which used a sample-barcoded 5' primer along with a J-beta primer mix. TCRdb re-derived calls from the 5' RACE reads in MiXCR, one entry per CDR3 protein. The sample has some 1,800,000 distinct CDR3 sequences; approximately 40% are singletons. Study-wide findings and caveats: Observed TCR beta diversity per million T cells went down as age went up. This fall followed a roughly linear course with age. Bulk PBMC profiling left naive and antigen-experienced comparisons inconclusive.

The sequenced sample consisted of blood. The sequence derives from a human donor in good health.

The CDR3 region is CASSLEQGGDTQYF. The CDR3 bases are TGCGCCAGCAGCTTGGAACAGGGGGGAGATACGCAGTATTTT. The chain is built from TRBV5-1 and TRBJ2-3; 8 positions match TRBD1. Germline values: CDR1 SGHRS, CDR2 YFSETQ. V trimming: 0 bases; J trimming: 5 bases; junction bases outside the gene matches: 2. The CDR3 covers 14 residues.